The rows below give T cell receptor beta chains drawn from one sample of a study of cytomegalovirus exposure and HLA in healthy donors. Here immunoSEQ multiplex PCR was the method, and the copy in TCRdb shows in-frame clones only, minus some. Here the sample spans approximately 150,000 clones, over 60% being singletons. The sample taken for sequencing was PBMCs. These receptors all come from a woman in her twenties or thirties in good health and CMV-seronegative. The CDR3 runs from the conserved cysteine through the conserved F or W. Fields, in order: V gene, clone size, J gene, D gene, CDR3 protein, CDR3 DNA. D genes are given only for firm matches. Not every row has a clone size; where given, it reads once, few, many or a size class.

>TRBV27|-|TRBJ2-1|TRBD2
CASRARLAGAISYNEQFF
TGTGCCAGCAGGGCCCGACTAGCGGGAGCTATCTCCTACAATGAGCAGTTCTTC
>TRBV7-9|-|TRBJ2-5|TRBD2
CASSLASSGQETQYF
TGTGCCAGCAGCTTAGCGTCTAGCGGACAAGAGACCCAGTACTTC
>TRBV6-6|-|TRBJ1-1|-
CASSVTGGTEAFF
TGTGCCAGCAGTGTCACCGGGGGCACTGAAGCTTTCTTT
>TRBV19|few|TRBJ2-2|TRBD2
CASRTNPREGRAGELFF
TGTGCCAGTAGGACTAACCCTCGGGAGGGAAGGGCCGGGGAGCTGTTTTTT
>TRBV7-3|-|TRBJ2-7|-
CAGRTTYEQYF
TGTGCCGGACGGACAACCTACGAGCAGTACTTC
>TRBV12-5|few|TRBJ1-3|-
CASGKGTGNTIYF
TGTGCTAGTGGGAAGGGGACTGGAAACACCATATATTTT
>TRBV4-1|few|TRBJ1-6|-
CASSQGLLAEQNNSPLHF
TGCGCCAGCAGCCAAGGTCTTCTAGCGGAACAGAATAATTCACCCCTCCACTTT
>TRBV29-1|-|TRBJ2-5|-
CSVTPGGFQETQYF
TGCAGCGTTACCCCAGGTGGCTTCCAAGAGACCCAGTACTTC
>TRBV27|-|TRBJ2-1|-
CASSTILGRGFLDYNEQFF
TGTGCCAGCAGTACGATCTTAGGGCGGGGCTTTTTGGATTACAATGAGCAGTTCTTC
>TRBV7-9|-|TRBJ1-1|-
CSSSLARDEAFF
TGTTCCAGCAGCTTAGCGAGGGATGAAGCTTTCTTT
>TRBV7-3|-|TRBJ2-1|-
CASSFQGYNEQFF
TGTGCCAGCAGCTTCCAGGGCTACAATGAGCAGTTCTTC
>TRBV5-1|-|TRBJ2-3|-
CASSPLRSADTQYF
TGCGCCAGCAGCCCCCTCCGGTCCGCAGATACGCAGTATTTT
>TRBV28|-|TRBJ2-2|-
CASSLVRGAPGELFF
TGTGCCAGCAGTTTAGTGCGGGGAGCACCCGGGGAGCTGTTTTTT
>TRBV6-4|-|TRBJ2-7|-
CASSDEDYITYEQYF
TGTGCCAGCAGTGATGAGGACTATATAACCTACGAGCAGTACTTC
>TRBV5-1|few|TRBJ2-7|TRBD1
CASSLLGQGIDEQYF
TGCGCCAGCAGCTTGCTGGGACAGGGTATTGACGAGCAGTACTTC
>TRBV5-4|-|TRBJ2-7|-
CVSSFWQGSGEQYF
TGTGTCAGCAGCTTTTGGCAGGGGTCCGGGGAGCAGTACTTC
>TRBV7-9|-|TRBJ1-1|-
CASSSRQANTEAFF
TGTGCCAGCAGCTCCCGACAGGCGAACACTGAAGCTTTCTTT
>TRBV15|-|TRBJ1-2|TRBD1
CATTAGTGIIYGYTF
TGTGCCACCACAGCCGGGACAGGGATAATCTATGGCTACACCTTC
>TRBV6-5|-|TRBJ2-5|-
CASSLDLQETQYF
TGTGCCAGCAGTTTGGACTTGCAAGAGACCCAGTACTTC
>TRBV28|-|TRBJ2-7|TRBD1
CASSPAGTGGSEQYF
TGTGCCAGCAGTCCCGCCGGGACAGGGGGTAGTGAGCAGTACTTC
>TRBV18|-|TRBJ2-3|-
CASSPSTDTQYF
TGTGCCAGCTCTCCTAGCACAGATACGCAGTATTTT
>TRBV7-9|-|TRBJ2-7|-
CASSPRDMPYEQYF
TGTGCCAGCAGTCCCCGGGACATGCCCTACGAGCAGTACTTC
>TRBV5-6|few|TRBJ2-7|-
CASSLWVGGLLLYEQYF
TGTGCCAGCAGCTTGTGGGTTGGAGGCCTCCTGCTCTACGAGCAGTACTTC
>TRBV4-1|-|TRBJ1-5|TRBD1
CASSRQGIYQPQHF
TGCGCCAGCAGCCGACAGGGGATATACCAGCCCCAGCATTTT
>TRBV7-9|-|TRBJ2-7|-
CASSLGGHSYEQYF
TGTGCCAGCAGCTTAGGGGGACATTCCTACGAGCAGTACTTC
>TRBV9|-|TRBJ2-1|-
CASSAGQNYNEQFF
TGTGCCAGCAGCGCCGGACAGAATTACAATGAGCAGTTCTTC
>TRBV28|-|TRBJ2-6|-
CASSLVGSISGANVLTF
TGTGCCAGCAGTTTAGTCGGGAGCATCTCTGGGGCCAACGTCCTGACTTTC
>TRBV29-1|-|TRBJ2-7|-
CSVESGWDEQYF
TGCAGCGTTGAATCGGGATGGGACGAGCAGTACTTC
>TRBV7-6|-|TRBJ1-2|-
CASSPRRFDGYTF
TGTGCCAGCAGCCCTCGGAGGTTCGATGGCTACACCTTC
>TRBV11-2|-|TRBJ2-7|TRBD2
CASSLIAGAGYEQYF
TGTGCCAGCAGCCTGATAGCGGGAGCTGGCTACGAGCAGTACTTC
>TRBV28|-|TRBJ1-4|-
CASSLQMMGSNEKLFF
TGTGCCAGCAGTCTCCAGATGATGGGCTCGAATGAAAAACTGTTTTTT
>TRBV5-6|-|TRBJ1-2|-
CASSLQDRSEGYTF
TGTGCCAGCAGCTTGCAGGACAGATCTGAAGGCTACACCTTC
>TRBV11-2|-|TRBJ1-1|TRBD1
CASSSSGGTEAFF
TGTGCCAGCAGCTCATCAGGGGGCACTGAAGCTTTCTTT
>TRBV7-2|-|TRBJ1-1|TRBD1
CASSLVGRGQTEAFF
TGTGCCAGCAGCTTAGTGGGCAGGGGGCAAACTGAAGCTTTCTTT
>TRBV19|few|TRBJ1-5|-
CASSPSGGASQPQHF
TGTGCCAGTAGCCCCAGTGGGGGGGCGAGTCAGCCCCAGCATTTT
>TRBV4-1|-|TRBJ1-5|-
CASSQEAAVASFNQPQHF
TGCGCCAGCAGCCAAGAGGCGGCGGTAGCCTCATTCAATCAGCCCCAGCATTTT
>TRBV11-3|-|TRBJ2-2|TRBD1
CASSRTGTGNTGELFF
TGTGCCAGCAGCCGCACCGGGACAGGGAACACCGGGGAGCTGTTTTTT
>TRBV4-1|-|TRBJ2-7|TRBD1
CASSQPGQSTYEQYF
TGCGCCAGCAGCCAACCGGGACAGAGCACCTACGAGCAGTACTTC
>TRBV28|-|TRBJ1-3|-
CASSLILSGNTIYF
TGTGCCAGCAGTTTGATACTCTCTGGAAACACCATATATTTT
>TRBV7-8|-|TRBJ2-7|-
CASSLRVGDEQYF
TGTGCCAGCAGCTTAAGGGTCGGGGACGAGCAGTACTTC
>TRBV28|-|TRBJ2-7|TRBD1
CASSRDSLYEQYF
TGTGCCAGCAGTCGGGACAGTCTTTACGAGCAGTACTTC
>TRBV29-1|-|TRBJ2-1|-
CSVDLLSYNEQFF
TGCAGCGTTGACCTCCTCTCCTACAATGAGCAGTTCTTC
>TRBV5-1|once|TRBJ2-7|-
CASSLVTDYEQYF
TGCGCCAGCAGCTTGGTAACAGACTACGAGCAGTACTTC
>TRBV5-6|few|TRBJ1-5|-
CASSLGSGGRQPQHF
TGTGCCAGCAGCTTGGGTTCCGGCGGGCGTCAGCCCCAGCATTTT
>TRBV6-5|-|TRBJ2-2|TRBD1
CASSGPGTGPGELFF
TGTGCCAGCAGTGGACCGGGGACAGGGCCCGGGGAGCTGTTTTTT
>TRBV5-1|-|TRBJ2-1|TRBD1
CASGSTGATYNGQFF
TGCGCCAGCGGGTCGACAGGGGCGACCTACAATGGGCAGTTCTTC
>TRBV2|-|TRBJ1-1|-
CASSGGREDTEAFF
TGTGCCAGCAGTGGTGGCAGGGAGGACACTGAAGCTTTCTTT
>TRBV4-3|-|TRBJ2-7|TRBD1
CASSQGTGDSYEQYF
TGCGCCAGCAGCCAAGGGACAGGCGACTCCTACGAGCAGTACTTC
>TRBV9|few|TRBJ1-2|-
CASSLGGLGFGYTF
TGTGCCAGCAGCCTGGGGGGGCTGGGTTTTGGCTACACCTTC
>TRBV5-6|-|TRBJ1-2|-
CASSSQGFLTGYTF
TGTGCCAGCAGCTCCCAGGGATTTTTAACTGGCTACACCTTC
>TRBV7-9|-|TRBJ2-7|-
CSSSSNSDEQYF
TGTTCCAGCAGCTCCAACTCTGACGAGCAGTACTTC
>TRBV18|few|TRBJ2-2|TRBD1
CASSGQGIAGELFF
TGTGCCAGCTCGGGACAGGGGATAGCCGGGGAGCTGTTTTTT
>TRBV7-2|once|TRBJ1-5|-
CASSLMVGGNQPQHF
TGTGCCAGCAGCTTAATGGTGGGGGGGAATCAGCCCCAGCATTTT
>TRBV11-2|few|TRBJ2-2|-
CASSVRGPFAGELFF
TGTGCCAGCAGCGTGCGGGGGCCGTTCGCCGGGGAGCTGTTTTTT
>TRBV28|once|TRBJ2-5|-
CASSSSSAQYF
TGTGCCAGCAGTTCTAGCTCGGCCCAGTACTTC
>TRBV7-3|-|TRBJ2-1|-
CASSLIHDGEQFF
TGTGCCAGCAGCTTAATTCATGACGGGGAGCAGTTCTTC